A single sample gave rise to the 15 T cell receptor beta chains below, sequenced in a study of T cells in Graves' hyperthyroidism and ophthalmopathy. RNA transcripts provided the source from which TCR beta CDR3 regions were amplified. Primed by the HTBI set, a first-round RT-PCR was run on the TCR CDR3. TCRdb re-analysed the multiplex PCR reads in MiXCR, keeping a single row per CDR3 protein. The sample holds 480,000 or so distinct CDR3 sequences, about 45% seen once. The sample taken for sequencing was peripheral blood or thyroid tissue (not recorded which). Receptors originate from an adult woman with Graves' disease, either hyperthyroidism or ophthalmopathy (not recorded which).

The chain links TRBV20-1 to TRBJ1-1; maybe TRBD1 (5 bases). Germline CDR1 is DFQATT and CDR2 is SNEGSKA (reference sequence). The CDR3 runs 15 residues. Trimming stripped 0 bases from V and 3 bases from J, with 14 bases between. CDR3 in amino acids: CSARDRIREDTEAFF. CDR3 coding DNA: TGCAGTGCTAGAGATCGAATCAGGGAGGACACTGAAGCTTTCTTT.

This clonotype has a count of ten or more. V and J are TRBV7-9 and TRBJ2-5; possibly TRBD2 for D (6 bases). The germline V gene has CDR1 SEHNR and CDR2 FQNEAQ (reference sequence). This CDR3 region has 17 residues. The germline V and J ends were trimmed by 7 bases and 2 bases, with 23 bases remaining between them. In nucleotides, the CDR3 is TGTGCCAGCACCCCTTCGGGTCGCGGGACGGCACAAGAGACCCAGTACTTC. This encodes CASTPSGRGTAQETQYF. The whole variable domain, remainder taken from reference TRBV7-9 and TRBJ2-5, is DTGVSQNPRHKITKRGQNVTFRCDPISEHNRLYWYRQTLGQGPEFLTYFQNEAQLEKSRLLSDRFSAERPKGSFSTLEIQRTEQGDSAMYLCASTPSGRGTAQETQYFGPGTRLLVL.

The chain uses TRBV4-1 and TRBJ1-5; TRBD1 matches 8 bases. CDR1 and CDR2 from the germline V gene are MGHRA and YSYEKL. This CDR3 contains 15 residues. V shed 5 bases and J 7 bases; nucleotides not matched to a gene: 10. CDR3 protein: CASSFRQGAKQPQHF. The CDR3 DNA reads TGCGCCAGCAGCTTCCGGCAGGGGGCTAAACAGCCCCAGCATTTT.

This clonotype came up once. This may arise from a read error, as a much more abundant clone is one base away. J is TRBJ1-2 and V is TRBV4-1, with D perhaps TRBD1 (6 bases). The CDR3 spans 14 residues. Germline values: CDR1 MGHRA, CDR2 YSYEKL. CDR3 in amino acids: CAGSHRTAPYGYTF. The CDR3 DNA sequence: TGCGCCGGCAGCCATAGGACAGCTCCTTATGGCTACACCTTC.

The sample holds many counts of this clonotype. This chain links TRBV29-1 with TRBJ1-1; tentative D call: TRBD1 (5 bases). The V gene's germline CDR1 is SQVTM and CDR2 ANQGSEA. The CDR3 runs to 12 residues. V was cut by 6 bases and J by 7 bases, with 15 bases left in between. In DNA, the CDR3 is TGCAGCGTAGTATACGGGGCCAATGAAGCTTTCTTT. Protein: CSVVYGANEAFF.

The sample holds many counts of this clonotype. The chain is built from TRBV29-1 and TRBJ1-3; a possible D gene is TRBD1 (6 bases). CDR3 length equals 14 residues. V was shortened by 5 bases and J by 3 bases, with 14 bases between the two germline ends. CDR1 and CDR2 (germline): SQVTM, ANQGSEA. In DNA form, the CDR3 reads TGCAGCGTTCGGGCAGGGGTCATTGGAAACACCATATATTTT. As protein: CSVRAGVIGNTIYF. The whole variable domain, remainder taken from reference TRBV29-1 and TRBJ1-3, is SAVISQKPSRDICQRGTSLTIQCQVDSQVTMMFWYRQQPGQSLTLIATANQGSEATYESGFVIDKFPISRPNLTFSTLTVSNMSPEDSSIYLCSVRAGVIGNTIYFGEGSWLTVV.

The rearrangement joins TRBV7-9 to TRBJ2-6; 8 bases match TRBD2. CDR3 length equals 19 residues. With V trimmed by 6 bases and J by 0 bases, 13 bases remained unmatched. CDR1 is SEHNR and CDR2 is FQNEAQ in the germline V gene (reference sequence). Here the CDR3 reads CASSSPPGSGSSGANVLTF. The CDR3 bases are TGTGCCAGCAGTTCCCCGCCCGGGAGCGGGAGCTCTGGGGCCAACGTCCTGACTTTC.

Ten or more counts support this clonotype. V usage is TRBV7-8 and J usage is TRBJ2-7, with TRBD1 matching 10 bases. V lost 4 bases, J lost 9 bases, and 9 bases stayed unmatched. Germline V gene sequence: CDR1 SGHVS, CDR2 FQNEAQ. The CDR3 totals 14 residues. The CDR3 DNA reads TGTGCCAGCAGCTCGGGACAGGGGACCTCTGGGCAGTACTTC. Its translation: CASSSGQGTSGQYF. The whole variable domain, filled in from reference TRBV7-8 and TRBJ2-7, reads GAGVSQSPRYKVAKRGQDVALRCDPISGHVSLFWYQQALGQGPEFLTYFQNEAQLDKSGLPSDRFFAERPEGSVSTLKIQRTQQEDSAVYLCASSSGQGTSGQYFGPGTRLTVT.

This chain connects TRBV12-3 or TRBV12-4 to TRBJ1-1; D unclear. This CDR3 spans 13 amino acids. V was cut by 6 bases and J by 3 bases, with 11 bases left in between. CDR3 bases: TGTGCCAGCAGAATCGGGCAGCACACTGAAGCTTTCTTT. Translating gives CASRIGQHTEAFF.

V is TRBV7-9 and J is TRBJ2-5; D possibly corresponds to TRBD1 (5 bases). Trimming took off 5 bases at V and 5 bases at J, with 21 bases between the two ends. Germline V gives CDR1 SEHNR, CDR2 FQNEAQ (reference sequence). The CDR3 spans 16 residues. DNA of the CDR3: TGTGCCAGCAGCGGCCGGACAAGAACTATGGGGGAGACCCAGTACTTC. Translation: CASSGRTRTMGETQYF.

This clonotype was detected a few times. V is TRBV20-1 and J is TRBJ1-1; TRBD1 is a possible D gene (5 bases). The CDR3 sequence is 12 residues long. Germline V gene sequence: CDR1 DFQATT, CDR2 SNEGSKA (reference sequence). V lost 4 bases and J lost 8, with 14 bases in between. In nucleotides, the CDR3 is TGCAGTGCTACAAGACAGAGCACAGAAGCTTTCTTT. Amino acid sequence: CSATRQSTEAFF.

There are a few counts of this clonotype. The chain recombines TRBV5-1 with TRBJ2-7; unclear D gene. Germline V CDR1 and CDR2: SGHRS, YFSETQ. Trimming shortened V by 5 bases and J by 0 bases, and 12 bases separated the two germline ends. There are 14 residues in the CDR3. CDR3 DNA sequence: TGCGCCAGCAGAGAGACGGTGGCCTCCTACGAGCAGTACTTC. It codes for CASRETVASYEQYF.

This clonotype was seen many times. V usage is TRBV27 and J usage is TRBJ1-2, with D possibly matching TRBD1 (6 bases). CDR3 size: 12 residues. V shed 5 bases and J shed 6 bases, with 10 bases lying between them. Per the germline V gene, CDR1 is MNHEY and CDR2 is SMNVEV (reference sequence). CDR3 DNA sequence: TGTGCCAGCAGTAACTCAGGGGATGGCTACACCTTC. It is translated as CASSNSGDGYTF.

The V and J genes are TRBV4-2 and TRBJ2-5, with D possibly being TRBD2 (5 bases). CDR3 length equals 15 residues. V was pared by 0 bases and J by 5 bases, with 13 bases between. Per germline, CDR1 LGHNA and CDR2 YNFKEQ. CDR3 in DNA: TGTGCCAGCAGCCAAGATGGGGTTAGGGAGGAGACCCAGTACTTC. Encoded protein: CASSQDGVREETQYF.

With respect to this clonotype: Likely a read error: the CDR3 ends without its conserved phenylalanine or tryptophan. V usage is TRBV25-1 and J usage is TRBJ1-6; D gene unclear. Per the germline V gene, CDR1 is MGHDK and CDR2 is SYGVNS. Trimming removed 1 base at V and 8 bases at J, with 6 bases between. The length of the CDR3 is 13 residues. Here the CDR3 reads CASSESGYSPLHL. In DNA, the CDR3 is TGTGCCAGCAGTGAATCGGGCTATTCACCCCTCCACCTT.